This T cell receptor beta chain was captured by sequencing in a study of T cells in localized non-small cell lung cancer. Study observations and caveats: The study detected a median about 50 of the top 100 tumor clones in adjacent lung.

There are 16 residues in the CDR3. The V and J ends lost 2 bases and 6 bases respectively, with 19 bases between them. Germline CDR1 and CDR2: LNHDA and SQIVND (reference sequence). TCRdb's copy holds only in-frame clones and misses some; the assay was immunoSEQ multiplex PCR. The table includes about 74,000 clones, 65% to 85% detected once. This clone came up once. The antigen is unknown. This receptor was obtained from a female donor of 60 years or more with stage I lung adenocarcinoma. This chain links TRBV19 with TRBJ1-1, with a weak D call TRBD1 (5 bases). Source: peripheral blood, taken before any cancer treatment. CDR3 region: CASSIKSTAGLSEAFF. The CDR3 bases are TGTGCCAGTAGTATAAAGTCGACAGCCGGTCTTTCTGAAGCTTTCTTT.